These T cell receptor beta chains were read from a single sample in a study of OX40 agonist ivuxolimab in advanced cancers. The repertoire was sequenced with immunoSEQ multiplex PCR; TCRdb's copy has only in-frame clones and lacks some. The sample shows around 92,000 clones, roughly 94% of them seen only once. The specimen was CD4+ or CD8+ T cells sorted from blood, collected in a trial of the OX40 agonist ivuxolimab. These receptors all stem from an adult with an advanced solid tumor such as melanoma, head and neck, liver or kidney cancer. CDR3s leave out the opening cysteine and the closing phenylalanine or tryptophan.

TRBJ1-5,TRBV6-5,ASSPTVWDQPQH
TRBJ2-6,TRBV19,ASSIMSGSGANVLT
TRBJ1-4,TRBV6-1,ASSSRGEYEKLF
TRBJ1-1,TRBV18,ASSRQDTEAF
TRBJ2-5,TRBV19,ASSRFREEQY
TRBJ2-7,TRBV5-1,ASSQQGSPTYEQY
TRBJ1-2,TRBV11-2,ASKGGQHYGYT
TRBJ1-5,TRBV7-6,ASSLAGDRKATNQPQH
TRBJ2-5,TRBV6-5,ASSSSGSQETQY
TRBJ2-3,TRBV6-5,ASSYSQTGPDTQY
TRBJ2-2,TRBV4-1,ASSQAPQGTGELF
TRBJ1-4,TRBV7-6,ASSHNSTPGSRRNEKLF
TRBJ1-2,TRBV6-5,ASSYSGRDGYT
TRBJ2-2,TRBV5-1,ASSLAGTSRTGELF
TRBJ2-5,TRBV7-2,ASSPELGVETQY
TRBJ1-1,TRBV28,ASSIDVGAQTVNTEAF
TRBJ1-5,TRBV18,ASSPDTGKTW
TRBJ2-7,TRBV5-1,ASSNRRGDEQY
TRBJ1-1,TRBV27,ASSLYRGRTEAF
TRBJ2-5,TRBV9,ASSLSGQETQY
TRBJ2-7,TRBV6-6,ASSYQAGGPYEQY
TRBJ1-1,TRBV10-3,AISEWTGGTEAF
TRBJ2-3,TRBV13,ASSLDRTGADTQY
TRBJ2-1,TRBV20-1,SARVRNEQF
TRBJ2-2,TRBV21-1,ASNPGQGLGPGELF
TRBJ1-3,TRBV4-3,ASSQDTGAGNTIY
TRBJ1-2,TRBV6-1,ASTSVLGDGYT
TRBJ2-5,TRBV18,ASSQGYQETQY
TRBJ1-1,TRBV5-1,ASSLVLGNTEAF
TRBJ2-7,TRBV9,ASSGLTSSHEQY
TRBJ2-1,TRBV19,ASSRGLTGWNYNEQF
TRBJ2-7,TRBV4-3,ASSQGQGTYEQY
TRBJ1-2,TRBV6-5,ASSWGLGGYT
TRBJ2-7,TRBV5-1,ASSPGTSNYEQY
TRBJ2-7,TRBV27,ASSSGLAGSYEQY
TRBJ2-7,TRBV4-3,ASSPYVSGGRYEQY
TRBJ1-1,TRBV6-5,ASSYRGAEAF
TRBJ2-2,TRBV7-9,ASSADFTGELF
TRBJ1-5,TRBV27,ASRTRQGNQPQH
TRBJ1-1,TRBV29-1,STMGGAGAF
TRBJ2-3,TRBV29-1,SVEERASWRSGGSYSPDTQY
TRBJ1-4,TRBV20-1,SPWRDEKLF
TRBJ2-3,TRBV4-3,ASSDQLAGGLTDTQY
TRBJ2-5,TRBV4-2,ASSSTGYSGRAETQY